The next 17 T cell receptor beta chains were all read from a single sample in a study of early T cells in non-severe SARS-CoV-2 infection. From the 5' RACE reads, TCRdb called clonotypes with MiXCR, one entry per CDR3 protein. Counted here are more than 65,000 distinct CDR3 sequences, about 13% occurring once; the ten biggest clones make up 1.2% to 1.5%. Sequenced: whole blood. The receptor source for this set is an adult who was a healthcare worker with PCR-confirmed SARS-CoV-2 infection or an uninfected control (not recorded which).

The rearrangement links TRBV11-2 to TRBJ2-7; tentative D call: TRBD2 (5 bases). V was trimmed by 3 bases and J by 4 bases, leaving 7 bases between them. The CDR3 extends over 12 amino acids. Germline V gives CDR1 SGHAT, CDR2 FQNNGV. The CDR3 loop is CASSFSGYEQYF. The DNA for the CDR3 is TGTGCCAGCAGCTTCTCGGGATACGAGCAGTACTTC.

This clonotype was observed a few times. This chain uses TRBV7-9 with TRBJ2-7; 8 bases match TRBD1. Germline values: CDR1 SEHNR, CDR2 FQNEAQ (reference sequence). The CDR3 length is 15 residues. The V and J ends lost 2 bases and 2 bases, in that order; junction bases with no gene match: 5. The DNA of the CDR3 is TGTGCCAGCAGCTTATCAGGGGGCCCCCCCTACGAGCAGTACTTC. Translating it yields CASSLSGGPPYEQYF. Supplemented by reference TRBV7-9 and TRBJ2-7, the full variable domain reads DTGVSQNPRHKITKRGQNVTFRCDPISEHNRLYWYRQTLGQGPEFLTYFQNEAQLEKSRLLSDRFSAERPKGSFSTLEIQRTEQGDSAMYLCASSLSGGPPYEQYFGPGTRLTVT.

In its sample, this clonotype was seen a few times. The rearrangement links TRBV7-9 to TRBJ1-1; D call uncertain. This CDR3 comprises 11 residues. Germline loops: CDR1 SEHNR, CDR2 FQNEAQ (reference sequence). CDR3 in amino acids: CETAMNTEAFF. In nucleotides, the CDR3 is TGTGAAACCGCCATGAACACTGAAGCTTTCTTT.

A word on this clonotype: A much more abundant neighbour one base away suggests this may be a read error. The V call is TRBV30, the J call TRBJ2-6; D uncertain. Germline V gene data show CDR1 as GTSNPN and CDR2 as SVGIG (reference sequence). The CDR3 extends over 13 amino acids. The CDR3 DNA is TGTGCCTGGGGGTACTCTGGGCCCAACGTCCTGACTTTC. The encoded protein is CAWGYSGPNVLTF.

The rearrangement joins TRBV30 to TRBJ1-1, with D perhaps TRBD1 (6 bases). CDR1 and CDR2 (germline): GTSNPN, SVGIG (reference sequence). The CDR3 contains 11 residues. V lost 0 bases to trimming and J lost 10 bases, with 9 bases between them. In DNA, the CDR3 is TGTGCCTGGAGTGTAGGGGGGGGAGCTTTCTTT. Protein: CAWSVGGGAFF.

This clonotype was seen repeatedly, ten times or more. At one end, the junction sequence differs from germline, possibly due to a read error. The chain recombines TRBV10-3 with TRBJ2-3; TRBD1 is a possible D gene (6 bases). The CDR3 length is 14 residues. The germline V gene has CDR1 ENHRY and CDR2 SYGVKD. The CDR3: CATLQGARTDTQYF. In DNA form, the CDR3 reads TGTGCCACCTTACAGGGTGCTAGGACAGATACACAGTATTTT.

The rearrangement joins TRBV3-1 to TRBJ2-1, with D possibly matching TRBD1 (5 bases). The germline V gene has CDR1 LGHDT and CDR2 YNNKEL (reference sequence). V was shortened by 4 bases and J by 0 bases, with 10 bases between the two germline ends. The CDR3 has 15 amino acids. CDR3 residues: CASSLDSSSYNEQFF. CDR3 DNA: TGTGCCAGCAGCCTAGACAGTTCCTCCTACAATGAGCAGTTCTTC.

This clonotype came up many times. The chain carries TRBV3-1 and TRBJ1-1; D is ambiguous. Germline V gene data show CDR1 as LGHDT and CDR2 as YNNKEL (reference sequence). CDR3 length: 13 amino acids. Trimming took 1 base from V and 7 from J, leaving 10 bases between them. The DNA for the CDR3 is TGTGCCAGCAGCCAAGGTAGAGCGGTTGAAGCTTTCTTT. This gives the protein CASSQGRAVEAFF.

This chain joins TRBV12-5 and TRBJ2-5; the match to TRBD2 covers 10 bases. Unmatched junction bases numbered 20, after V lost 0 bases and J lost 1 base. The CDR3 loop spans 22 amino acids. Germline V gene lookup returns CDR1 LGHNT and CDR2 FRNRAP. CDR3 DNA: TGTGCTAGTGGTTTGGTAGCGCGGGGAGGGTCCCTAGCGGGGGCCCTCCAAGAGACCCAGTACTTC. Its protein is CASGLVARGGSLAGALQETQYF.

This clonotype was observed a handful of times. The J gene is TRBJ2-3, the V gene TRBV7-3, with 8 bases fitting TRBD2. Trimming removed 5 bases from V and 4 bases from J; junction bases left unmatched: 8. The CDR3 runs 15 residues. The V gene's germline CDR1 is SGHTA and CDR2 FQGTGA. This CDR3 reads CASSLSGGSADTQYF. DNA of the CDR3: TGTGCCAGCAGCCTCTCGGGGGGGTCCGCAGATACGCAGTATTTT.

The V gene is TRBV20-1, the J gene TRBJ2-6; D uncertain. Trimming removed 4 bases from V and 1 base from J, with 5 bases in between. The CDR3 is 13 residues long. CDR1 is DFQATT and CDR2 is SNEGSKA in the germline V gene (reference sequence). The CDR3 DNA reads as TGCAGTGCTACGGATTCTGGGGCCAACGTCCTGACTTTC. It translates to CSATDSGANVLTF.

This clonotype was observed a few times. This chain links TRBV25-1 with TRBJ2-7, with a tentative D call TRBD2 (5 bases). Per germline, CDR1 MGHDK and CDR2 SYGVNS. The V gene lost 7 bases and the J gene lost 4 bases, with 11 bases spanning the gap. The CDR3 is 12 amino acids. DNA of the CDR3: TGTGCCAGCACGGCGGGCGGGTACGAGCAGTACTTC. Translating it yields CASTAGGYEQYF.

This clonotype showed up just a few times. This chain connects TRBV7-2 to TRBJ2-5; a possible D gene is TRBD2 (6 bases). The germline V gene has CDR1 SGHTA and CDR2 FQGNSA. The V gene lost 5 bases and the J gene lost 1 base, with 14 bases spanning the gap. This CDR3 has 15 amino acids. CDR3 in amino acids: CASSMYPAGQETQYF. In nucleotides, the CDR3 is TGTGCCAGCAGCATGTACCCAGCGGGCCAAGAGACCCAGTACTTC.

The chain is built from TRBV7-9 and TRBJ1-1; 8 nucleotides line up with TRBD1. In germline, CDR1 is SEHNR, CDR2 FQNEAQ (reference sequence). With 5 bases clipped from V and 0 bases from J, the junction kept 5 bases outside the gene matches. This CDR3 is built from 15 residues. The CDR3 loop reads CASSARQGMNTEAFF. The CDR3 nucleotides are TGTGCCAGCAGCGCAAGACAGGGGATGAACACTGAAGCTTTCTTT.

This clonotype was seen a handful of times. DNA of the CDR3: TGTGCCAGCAGTGAAAGCTTTACTGCTTACGAGCAGTACTTC. Its protein product is CASSESFTAYEQYF. The V gene is TRBV2, the J gene TRBJ2-7; D not resolved. The CDR3 is 14 residues long. CDR1 and CDR2 (germline): SNHLY, FYNNEI. Trimming stripped 2 bases from V and 4 bases from J, with 12 bases between.

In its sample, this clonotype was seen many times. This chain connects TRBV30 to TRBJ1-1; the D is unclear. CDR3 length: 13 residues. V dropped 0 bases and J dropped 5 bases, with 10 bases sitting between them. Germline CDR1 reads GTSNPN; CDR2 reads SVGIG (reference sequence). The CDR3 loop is CAWSVNDGTEAFF. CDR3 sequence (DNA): TGTGCCTGGAGTGTCAATGATGGGACTGAAGCTTTCTTT. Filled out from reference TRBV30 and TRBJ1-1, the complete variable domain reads SQTIHQWPATLVQPVGSPLSLECTVEGTSNPNLYWYRQAAGRGLQLLFYSVGIGQISSEVPQNLSASRPQDRQFILSSKKLLLSDSGFYLCAWSVNDGTEAFFGQGTRLTVV.

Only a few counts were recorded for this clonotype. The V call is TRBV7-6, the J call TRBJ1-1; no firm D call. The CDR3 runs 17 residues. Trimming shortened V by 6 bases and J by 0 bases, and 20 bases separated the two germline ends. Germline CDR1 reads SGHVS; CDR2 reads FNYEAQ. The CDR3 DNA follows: TGTGCCAGCAGAGCCCTCTCCTCTGTAGGCATGAACACTGAAGCTTTCTTT. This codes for CASRALSSVGMNTEAFF.